This T cell receptor beta chain originates from a study of identical twins (dated by TCRdb to the mid-2010s). A note on the overall study: To test whether fetal clonotypes persist, the study used deep sequencing on TCR alpha and beta repertoires from monozygotic twins, unrelated adults of various ages, and cord blood. To rule out contamination, the twin experiments were replicated at different times with different library preparation protocols. What the research found in general, with its limitations: In beta out-of-frame sequences, excess twin sharing was weaker, because having fewer shared sequences lowered the signal-to-noise ratio. Fewer insertions were carried by abundant cord blood beta clonotypes; a weaker similar trend was observed in young adult naive repertoires, while no such trend was observed in memory repertoires. Conclusions relied on cross-sectional statistical analysis, since the same donors could not be followed over many years. Recombination models systematically underestimated out-of-frame TCR alpha sharing in monozygotic twins but agreed with sharing between unrelated individuals. Zero-insertion analyses could be partly confounded by invariant T cells such as MAIT and iNKT, though diverse VJ usage argued against such confounding for most clonotypes. Out-of-frame TCR alpha sequences shared between twins showed an excess of low generation-probability sequences compared with coincidental sharing between unrelated individuals.

The table lists this clonotype with a few counts. The antigen this receptor binds is unknown. No much larger clone is present one base from it, and per-base qualities are unavailable. Library creation used 5' RACE. The sequencer listed for this sample is Illumina HiSeq 2000. A universal primer binding site was added through template switching, and the final cDNA carried a unique molecular identifier so that TCR cDNA molecules could be counted accurately. Specific primers in the conserved constant-segment region were used to synthesize first-strand cDNA for TCR alpha and beta chains. To control for contamination, every cDNA library was double barcoded, receiving both a SMART-Mk sample barcode and Illumina barcodes. TruSeq adapter sequences, together with Illumina sample barcodes, were added in two successive PCR steps. The Illumina HiSeq platform was used with custom primers to sequence TCR alpha and beta cDNA libraries. The source study handled its data this way. MiGEC was used to process raw reads and extract unique molecular identifiers, and MiXCR was used to find CDR3 positions. Recombination models were inferred per individual with the repgenHMM and IGoR tools using an EM algorithm. The analysis of shared clonotypes was done with the tcR package in R, with sharing normalized by the product of cloneset sizes. Out-of-frame nonproductive sequences were analyzed to study raw recombination free of thymic and clonal selection effects. Using fastp trimming at Q25 and MiXCR clonotype assembly, TCRdb reanalyzed the public sequencing data and kept in-frame beta chains. Merged by CDR3 protein, the rows form single entries marked with the most common genes and DNA. None of the V and J calls come from the authors' own analysis; TCRdb made them. For this sample there are a few hundred thousand distinct CDR3 sequences; 15% appear just once. Roughly 0.42% of the sample comes from the top ten.

V is clipped by 2 bases and J by 6 bases, and the sequence between their germline boundaries is 14 bases long. CDR1 MGHRA and CDR2 YSYEKL were looked up in the germline V gene. From cysteine to phenylalanine, the CDR3 is 15 amino acids long. Here the CDR3 DNA is all that survives: 45 bases in frame from base 1. All donors were healthy Caucasians. The twin cohort consisted of three pairs of female monozygotic twins, all aged 18 to 29 years. CD4+ and CD8+ T cell populations were isolated with positive isolation kits from Invitrogen. This same sample was also taken into another study, of yellow fever vaccine responses in identical twins. Drawing on the second study: According to the authors, in identical twins the way T cells responded to vaccination appeared partly convergent and partly personalized. In identical twins, the study followed T cell clones that responded to the vaccine with precision.

The TCR sequence derives from a woman aged 18-29 years in good health. The sample consisted of CD4+ T cells sorted from blood. The chain is made from TRBV4-1 and TRBJ2-1, and the D gene may be TRBD1, 6 bases matching. The DNA sequence follows: TGCGCCAGCAGCCAAACAGGGTTGAATCGCAATGAGCAGTTCTTC. This encodes CASSQTGLNRNEQFF.